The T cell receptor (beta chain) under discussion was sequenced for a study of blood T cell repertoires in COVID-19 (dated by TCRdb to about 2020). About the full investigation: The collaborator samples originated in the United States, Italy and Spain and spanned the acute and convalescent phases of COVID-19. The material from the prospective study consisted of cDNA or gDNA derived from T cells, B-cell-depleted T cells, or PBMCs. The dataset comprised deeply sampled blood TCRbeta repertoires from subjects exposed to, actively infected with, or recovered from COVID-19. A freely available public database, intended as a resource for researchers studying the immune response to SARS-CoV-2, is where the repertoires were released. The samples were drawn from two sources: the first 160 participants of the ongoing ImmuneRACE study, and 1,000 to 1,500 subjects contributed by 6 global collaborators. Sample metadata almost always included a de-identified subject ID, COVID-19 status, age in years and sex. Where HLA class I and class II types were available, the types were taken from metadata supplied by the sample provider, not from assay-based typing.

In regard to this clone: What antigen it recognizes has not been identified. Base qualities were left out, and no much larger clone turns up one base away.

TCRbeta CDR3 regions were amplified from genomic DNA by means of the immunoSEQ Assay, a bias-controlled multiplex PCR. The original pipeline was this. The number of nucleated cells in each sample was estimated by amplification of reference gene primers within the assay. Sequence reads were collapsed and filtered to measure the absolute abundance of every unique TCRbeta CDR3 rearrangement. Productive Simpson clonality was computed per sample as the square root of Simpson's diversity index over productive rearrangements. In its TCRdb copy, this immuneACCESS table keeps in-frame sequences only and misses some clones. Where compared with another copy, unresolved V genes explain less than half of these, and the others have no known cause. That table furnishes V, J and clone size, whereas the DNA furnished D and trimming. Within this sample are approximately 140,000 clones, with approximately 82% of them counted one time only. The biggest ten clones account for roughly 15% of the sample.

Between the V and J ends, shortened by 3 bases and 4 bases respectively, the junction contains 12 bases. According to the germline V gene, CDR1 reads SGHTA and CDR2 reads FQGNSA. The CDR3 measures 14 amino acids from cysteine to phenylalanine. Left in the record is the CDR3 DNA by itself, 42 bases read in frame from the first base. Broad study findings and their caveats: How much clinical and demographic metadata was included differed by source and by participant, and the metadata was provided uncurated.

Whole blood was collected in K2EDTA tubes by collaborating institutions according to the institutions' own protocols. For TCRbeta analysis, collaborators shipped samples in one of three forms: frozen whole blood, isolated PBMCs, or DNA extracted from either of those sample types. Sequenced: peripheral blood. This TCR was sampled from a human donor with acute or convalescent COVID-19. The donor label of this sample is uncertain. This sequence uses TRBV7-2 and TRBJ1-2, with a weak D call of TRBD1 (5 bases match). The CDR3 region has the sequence CASSLGGSRYGYTF. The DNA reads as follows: TGTGCCAGCAGCTTGGGGGGGTCGCGCTATGGCTACACCTTC.